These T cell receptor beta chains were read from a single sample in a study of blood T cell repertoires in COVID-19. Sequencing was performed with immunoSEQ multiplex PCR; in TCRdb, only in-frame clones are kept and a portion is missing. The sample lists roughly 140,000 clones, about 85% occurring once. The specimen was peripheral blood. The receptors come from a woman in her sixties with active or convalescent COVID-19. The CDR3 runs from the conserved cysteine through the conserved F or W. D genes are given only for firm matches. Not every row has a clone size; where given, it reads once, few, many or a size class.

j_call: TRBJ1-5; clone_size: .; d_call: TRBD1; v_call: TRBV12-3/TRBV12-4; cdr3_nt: TGTGCCAGCACCACGACAGGGGATCAGCCCCAGCATTTT; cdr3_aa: CASTTTGDQPQHF
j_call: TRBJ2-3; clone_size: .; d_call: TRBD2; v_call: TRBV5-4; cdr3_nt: TGTGCCAGCAGCTTGGCCGCCCGGGGGGGCTCCACAGATACGCAGTATTTT; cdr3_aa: CASSLAARGGSTDTQYF
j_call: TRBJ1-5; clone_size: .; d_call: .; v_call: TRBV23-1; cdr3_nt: TGCGCCAGCAGTTCCCGGGTTTCTAGCAATCAGCCCCAGCATTTT; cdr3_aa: CASSSRVSSNQPQHF
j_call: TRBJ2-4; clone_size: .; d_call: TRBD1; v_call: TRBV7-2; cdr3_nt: TGTGCCAGCAGCAGACGGACAGGGCTAGCCAAAAACATTCAGTACTTC; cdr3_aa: CASSRRTGLAKNIQYF
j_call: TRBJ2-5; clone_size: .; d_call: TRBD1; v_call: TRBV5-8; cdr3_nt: TGTGCCAGCAGCGCCGGGACAGACCCAAGGAGAGAGACCCAGTACTTC; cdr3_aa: CASSAGTDPRRETQYF
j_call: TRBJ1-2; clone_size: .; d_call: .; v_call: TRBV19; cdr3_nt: TGTGCCAGTAGTAAGGCGACAGTGACCTTATATGGCTACACCTTC; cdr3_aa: CASSKATVTLYGYTF
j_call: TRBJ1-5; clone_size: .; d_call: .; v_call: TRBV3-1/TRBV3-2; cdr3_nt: TGTGCCAGCAGCCCCACTTATCAGCCCCAGCATTTT; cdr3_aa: CASSPTYQPQHF
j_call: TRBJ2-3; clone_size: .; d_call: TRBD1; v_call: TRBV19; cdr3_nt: TGTGCCAGTGCCGGGACAGGGGCAGATACGCAGTATTTT; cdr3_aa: CASAGTGADTQYF
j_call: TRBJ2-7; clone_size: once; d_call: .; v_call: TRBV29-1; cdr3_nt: TGCAGCGTCAATAGCGGTTCCTACGAGCAGTACTTC; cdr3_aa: CSVNSGSYEQYF
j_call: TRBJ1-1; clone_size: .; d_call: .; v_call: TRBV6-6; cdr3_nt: TGTGCCAGCAGAACAGTGAACACTGAAGCTTTCTTT; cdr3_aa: CASRTVNTEAFF